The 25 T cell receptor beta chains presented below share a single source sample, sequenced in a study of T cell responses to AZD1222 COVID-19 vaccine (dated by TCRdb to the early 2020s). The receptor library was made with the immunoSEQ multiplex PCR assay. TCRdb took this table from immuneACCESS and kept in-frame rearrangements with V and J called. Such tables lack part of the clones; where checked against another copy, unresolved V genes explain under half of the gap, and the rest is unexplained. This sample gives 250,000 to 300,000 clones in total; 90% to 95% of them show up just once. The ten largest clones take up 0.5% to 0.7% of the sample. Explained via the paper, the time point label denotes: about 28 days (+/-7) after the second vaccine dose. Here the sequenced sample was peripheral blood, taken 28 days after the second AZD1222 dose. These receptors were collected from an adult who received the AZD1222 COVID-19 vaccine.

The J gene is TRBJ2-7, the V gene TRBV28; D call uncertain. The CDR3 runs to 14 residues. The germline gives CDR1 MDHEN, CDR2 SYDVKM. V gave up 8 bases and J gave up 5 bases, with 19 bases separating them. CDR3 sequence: CASDSGLPTHEQYF. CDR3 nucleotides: TGTGCCAGCGATTCCGGGCTACCCACCCACGAGCAGTACTTC.

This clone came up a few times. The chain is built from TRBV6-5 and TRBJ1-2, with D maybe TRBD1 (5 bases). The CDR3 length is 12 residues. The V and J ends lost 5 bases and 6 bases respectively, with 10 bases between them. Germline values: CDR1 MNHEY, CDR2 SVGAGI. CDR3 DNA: TGTGCCAGCAGTACCAGGGTGGATGGCTACACCTTC. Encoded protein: CASSTRVDGYTF.

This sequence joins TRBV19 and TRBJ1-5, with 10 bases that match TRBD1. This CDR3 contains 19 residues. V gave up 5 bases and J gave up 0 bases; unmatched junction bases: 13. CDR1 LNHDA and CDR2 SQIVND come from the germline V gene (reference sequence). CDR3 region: CASSSRDRGRLYSNQPQHF. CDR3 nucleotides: TGTGCCAGTAGTTCCCGAGACAGGGGGCGGCTGTATAGCAATCAGCCCCAGCATTTT.

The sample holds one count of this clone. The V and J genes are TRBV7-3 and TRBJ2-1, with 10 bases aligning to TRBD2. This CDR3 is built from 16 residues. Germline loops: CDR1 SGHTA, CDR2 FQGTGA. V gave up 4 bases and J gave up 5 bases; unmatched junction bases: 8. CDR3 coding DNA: TGTGCCAGCAGCTCAGCGGGAGGGGCAGGGAACAATGAGCAGTTCTTC. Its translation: CASSSAGGAGNNEQFF.

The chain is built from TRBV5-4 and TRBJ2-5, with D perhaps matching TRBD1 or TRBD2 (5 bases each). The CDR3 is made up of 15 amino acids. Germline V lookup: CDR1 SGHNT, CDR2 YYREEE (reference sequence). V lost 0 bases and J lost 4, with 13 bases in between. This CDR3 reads CASSLGGSGRETQYF. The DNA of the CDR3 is TGTGCCAGCAGCTTGGGAGGATCGGGGCGAGAGACCCAGTACTTC.

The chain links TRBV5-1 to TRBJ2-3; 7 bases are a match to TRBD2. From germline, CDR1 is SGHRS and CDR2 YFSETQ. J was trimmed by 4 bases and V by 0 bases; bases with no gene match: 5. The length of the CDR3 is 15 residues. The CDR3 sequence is CASSLVAGAPDTQYF. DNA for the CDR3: TGCGCCAGCAGCTTGGTGGCGGGAGCCCCAGATACGCAGTATTTT.

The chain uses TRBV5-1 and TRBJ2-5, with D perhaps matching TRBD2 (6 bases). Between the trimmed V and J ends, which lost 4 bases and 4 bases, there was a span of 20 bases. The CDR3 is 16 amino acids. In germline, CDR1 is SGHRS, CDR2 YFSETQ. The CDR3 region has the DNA TGCGCCAGCAGCGATCCCCGAGGTAGCGGTATAGAGACCCAGTACTTC. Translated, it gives CASSDPRGSGIETQYF.

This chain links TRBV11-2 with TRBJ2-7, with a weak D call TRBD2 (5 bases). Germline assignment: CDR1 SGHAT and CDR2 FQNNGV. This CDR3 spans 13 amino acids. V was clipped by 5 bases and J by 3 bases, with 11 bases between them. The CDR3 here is CASSPPRGYEQYF. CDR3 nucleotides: TGTGCCAGCAGCCCCCCCCGGGGCTACGAGCAGTACTTC.

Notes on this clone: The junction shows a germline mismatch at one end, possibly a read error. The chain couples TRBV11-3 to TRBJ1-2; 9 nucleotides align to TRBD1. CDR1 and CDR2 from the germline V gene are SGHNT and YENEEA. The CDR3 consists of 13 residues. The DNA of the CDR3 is TGTGCCAGCAGCTTAAGTGGGGACAGGGTACTTTACTTC. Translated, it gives CASSLSGDRVLYF.

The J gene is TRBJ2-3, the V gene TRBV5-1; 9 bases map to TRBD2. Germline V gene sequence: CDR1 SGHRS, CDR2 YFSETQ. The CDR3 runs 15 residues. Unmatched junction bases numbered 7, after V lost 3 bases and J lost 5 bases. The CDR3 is CASSSASGARDTQYF. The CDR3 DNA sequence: TGCGCCAGCAGCTCCGCTAGCGGGGCGAGAGATACGCAGTATTTT.

This CDR3 reads CATSRGSSYEQYF. Written as DNA, the CDR3 is TGTGCCACCTCAAGGGGCAGCTCCTACGAGCAGTACTTC. This sequence joins TRBV25-1 and TRBJ2-7; D is perhaps TRBD1 (5 bases). Trimming stripped 10 bases from V and 0 bases from J, with 13 bases between. Germline CDR1 reads MGHDK; CDR2 reads SYGVNS. The CDR3 length is 13 residues.

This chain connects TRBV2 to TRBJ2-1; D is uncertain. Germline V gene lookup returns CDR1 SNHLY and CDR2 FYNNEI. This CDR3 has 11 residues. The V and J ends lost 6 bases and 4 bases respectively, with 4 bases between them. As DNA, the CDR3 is TGTGCCAGCAGCGGTTACAATGAGCAGTTCTTC. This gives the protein CASSGYNEQFF.

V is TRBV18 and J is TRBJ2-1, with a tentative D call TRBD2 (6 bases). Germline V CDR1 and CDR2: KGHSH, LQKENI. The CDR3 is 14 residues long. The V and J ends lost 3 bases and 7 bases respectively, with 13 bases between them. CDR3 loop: CASSPGIAENEQFF. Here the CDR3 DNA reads TGTGCCAGCTCACCCGGGATAGCGGAAAATGAGCAGTTCTTC.

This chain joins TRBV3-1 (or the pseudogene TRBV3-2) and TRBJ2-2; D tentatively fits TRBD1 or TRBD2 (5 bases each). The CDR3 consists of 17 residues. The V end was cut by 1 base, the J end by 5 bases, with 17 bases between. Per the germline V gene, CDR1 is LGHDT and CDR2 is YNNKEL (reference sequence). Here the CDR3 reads CASSQVGGAWGTGELFF. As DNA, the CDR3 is TGTGCCAGCAGCCAAGTGGGTGGGGCGTGGGGGACCGGGGAGCTGTTTTTT.

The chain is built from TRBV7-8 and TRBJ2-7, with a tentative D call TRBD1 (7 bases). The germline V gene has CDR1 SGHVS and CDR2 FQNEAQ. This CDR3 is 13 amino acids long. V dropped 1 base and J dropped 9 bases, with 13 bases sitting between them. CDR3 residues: CASSLGTGSGQYF. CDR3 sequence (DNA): TGTGCCAGCAGCTTAGGGACAGGTAGCGGGCAGTACTTC.

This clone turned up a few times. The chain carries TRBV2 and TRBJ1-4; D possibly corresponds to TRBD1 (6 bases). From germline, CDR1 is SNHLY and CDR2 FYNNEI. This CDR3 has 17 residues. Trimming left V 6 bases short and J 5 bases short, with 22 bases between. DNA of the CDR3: TGTGCCAGCAGGAGGGGAAGCCGAGCAGGGGCCAATGAAAAACTGTTTTTT. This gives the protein CASRRGSRAGANEKLFF.

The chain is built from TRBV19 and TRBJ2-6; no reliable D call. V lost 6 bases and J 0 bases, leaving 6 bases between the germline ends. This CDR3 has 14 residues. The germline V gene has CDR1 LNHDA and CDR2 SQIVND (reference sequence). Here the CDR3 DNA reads TGTGCCAGTAGCGACATCTCTGGGGCCAACGTCCTGACTTTC. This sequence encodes CASSDISGANVLTF.

In nucleotides, the CDR3 is TGTGCCAGCAGCCCCGACAGGCTAAATTCACCCCTCCACTTT. This gives the protein CASSPDRLNSPLHF. The chain couples TRBV6-5 to TRBJ1-6; a weak D match, TRBD1 (6 bases). Germline loops: CDR1 MNHEY, CDR2 SVGAGI. CDR3 length: 14 residues. Trimming stripped 6 bases from V and 7 bases from J, with 13 bases between.

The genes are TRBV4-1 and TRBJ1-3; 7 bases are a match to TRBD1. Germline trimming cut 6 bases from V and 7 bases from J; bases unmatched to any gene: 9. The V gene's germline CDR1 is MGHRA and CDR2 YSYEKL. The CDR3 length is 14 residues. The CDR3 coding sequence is TGCGCCAGCAGACCCTTACAGGGGCACAACACCATATATTTT. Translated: CASRPLQGHNTIYF.

The CDR3 sequence is CATRTGTSGRARWNEQFF. The CDR3 DNA sequence: TGTGCCACCAGAACCGGGACTAGCGGGAGGGCCAGATGGAATGAGCAGTTCTTC. The V gene is TRBV15, the J gene TRBJ2-1, with 16 bases fitting TRBD2. The CDR3 covers 18 residues. In germline, CDR1 is LNHNV, CDR2 YYDKDF (reference sequence). Losses at the gene ends were 6 bases for V and 7 bases for J; bases not matched to a gene: 12.

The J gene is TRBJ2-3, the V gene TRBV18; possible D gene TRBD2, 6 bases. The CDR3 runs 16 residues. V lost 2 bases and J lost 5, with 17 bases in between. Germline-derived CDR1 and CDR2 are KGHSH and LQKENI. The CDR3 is CASSPASVWGGDTQYF. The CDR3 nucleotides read TGTGCCAGCTCACCAGCGTCGGTGTGGGGAGGAGATACGCAGTATTTT.

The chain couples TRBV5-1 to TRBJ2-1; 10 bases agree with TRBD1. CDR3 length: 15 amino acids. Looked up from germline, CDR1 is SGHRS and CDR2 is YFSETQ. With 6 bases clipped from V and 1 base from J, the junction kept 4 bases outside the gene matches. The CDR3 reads CASTTGGSSYNEQFF. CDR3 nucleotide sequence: TGCGCCAGCACGACAGGGGGCAGTTCCTACAATGAGCAGTTCTTC.

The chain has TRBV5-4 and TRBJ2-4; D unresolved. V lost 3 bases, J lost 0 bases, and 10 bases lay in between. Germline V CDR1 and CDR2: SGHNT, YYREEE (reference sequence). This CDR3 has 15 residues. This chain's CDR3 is CASSSSLIAKNIQYF. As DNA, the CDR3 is TGTGCCAGCAGCTCAAGTCTTATAGCCAAAAACATTCAGTACTTC.

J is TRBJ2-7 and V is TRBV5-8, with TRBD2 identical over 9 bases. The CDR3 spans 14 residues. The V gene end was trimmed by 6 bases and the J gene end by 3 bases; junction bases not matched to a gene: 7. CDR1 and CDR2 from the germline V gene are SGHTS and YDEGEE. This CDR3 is CASTATSGGYEQYF. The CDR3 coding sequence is TGTGCCAGCACCGCGACTAGCGGAGGCTACGAGCAGTACTTC.

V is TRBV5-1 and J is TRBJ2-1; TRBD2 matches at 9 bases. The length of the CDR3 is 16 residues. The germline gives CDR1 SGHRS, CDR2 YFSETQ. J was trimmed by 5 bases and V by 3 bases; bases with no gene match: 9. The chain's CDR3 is CASSWIAGVGNNEQFF. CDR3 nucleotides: TGCGCCAGCAGCTGGATAGCGGGAGTGGGGAACAATGAGCAGTTCTTC.